The 25 T cell receptor beta chains below all came from one sample that was sequenced in a study of CD8 T cells in ankylosing spondylitis. General study points: In ankylosing spondylitis blood, a motif of seven to nine highly homologous TCR beta variants appeared characteristic.

For these receptors, no antigen is known. TCRdb independently ran MiXCR on the 5' RACE reads; one entry per CDR3 protein. Of about 800,000 distinct CDR3 sequences in the sample, roughly 10% were seen once. Specimen: blood, either unsorted or a sorted T cell fraction (not recorded which). Source of these receptors: a male donor with ankylosing spondylitis.

The rearrangement uses TRBV5-6 and TRBJ2-6; possibly TRBD1 for D (6 bases). This CDR3 spans 16 amino acids. CDR1 and CDR2 (germline): SGHDT, YYEEEE. V dropped 0 bases and J dropped 0 bases, with 7 bases sitting between them. CDR3 nucleotide sequence: TGTGCCAGCAGCTTGGAGACAGGCTCTGGGGCCAACGTCCTGACTTTC. It codes for CASSLETGSGANVLTF.

This chain links TRBV20-1 with TRBJ2-2; D is perhaps TRBD1 (6 bases). The germline V gene has CDR1 DFQATT and CDR2 SNEGSKA (reference sequence). The CDR3 extends over 14 amino acids. Trimming took off 5 bases at V and 3 bases at J, with 13 bases between the two ends. CDR3 amino acids: CSARPTGYTGELFF. The CDR3 DNA sequence: TGCAGTGCTCGACCAACAGGGTACACCGGGGAGCTGTTTTTT.

This clonotype appeared a few times. The chain uses TRBV20-1 and TRBJ1-2; 7 nucleotides agree with TRBD1. The CDR3 totals 12 residues. The germline gives CDR1 DFQATT, CDR2 SNEGSKA (reference sequence). The DNA of the CDR3 is TGCGGCGGGGGACAGAACAACTATGGCTACACCTTC. It is translated as CGGGQNNYGYTF.

The chain combines TRBV20-1 with TRBJ2-5; 7 bases line up with TRBD2. The germline CDR1 and CDR2 sequences are DFQATT and SNEGSKA (reference sequence). The ends lost 5 bases at V and 5 bases at J; junction bases unmatched: 11. This CDR3 is built from 14 residues. CDR3 DNA: TGCAGTGCTCCCGTTGGGGGGGTCTACGAGACCCAGTACTTC. Translated: CSAPVGGVYETQYF.

CDR3 in amino acids: CASSRDGFNEKLFF. In DNA form, the CDR3 reads TGTGCCAGCAGTCGGGACGGATTTAATGAAAAACTGTTTTTT. This rearrangement joins TRBV6-1 to TRBJ1-4, with D perhaps TRBD1 (5 bases). Germline CDR1 reads MNHNS; CDR2 reads SASEGT. The CDR3 is 14 amino acids. V dropped 5 bases and J dropped 4 bases, with 11 bases sitting between them.

V is TRBV11-2 and J is TRBJ2-3; no reliable D call. This CDR3 is built from 14 residues. Trimming pared 3 bases from V and 3 bases from J, leaving 10 bases between. Germline values: CDR1 SGHAT, CDR2 FQNNGV. The CDR3: CASSFTKGTDTQYF. Here the CDR3 DNA reads TGTGCCAGCAGCTTCACCAAGGGTACAGATACGCAGTATTTT.

This clonotype was picked up many times. The J gene is TRBJ2-3, the V gene TRBV20-1, with 11 bases matching TRBD2. Germline CDR1 and CDR2: DFQATT and SNEGSKA (reference sequence). Trimming cost V 3 bases and J 0 bases; bases outside gene matches: 5. This CDR3 is built from 16 residues. The CDR3 is CSASLAGGLSTDTQYF. The DNA for the CDR3 is TGCAGTGCTAGTCTAGCGGGAGGTCTTAGCACAGATACGCAGTATTTT.

This clonotype came up a few times. The rearrangement links TRBV10-3 to TRBJ2-7, with D possibly being TRBD2 (5 bases). Germline V gene lookup returns CDR1 ENHRY and CDR2 SYGVKD. V lost 0 bases, J lost 0 bases, and 15 bases lay in between. This CDR3 is built from 17 residues. Here the CDR3 DNA reads TGTGCCATCAGTGAGTCGAGAGGGCGGGCGAGCTCCTACGAGCAGTACTTC. Translating it yields CAISESRGRASSYEQYF.

This clonotype was counted ten times or more. The chain is built from TRBV20-1 and TRBJ1-1; D is perhaps TRBD1 (5 bases). Germline CDR1 is DFQATT and CDR2 is SNEGSKA (reference sequence). V lost 3 bases to trimming and J lost 3 bases, with 11 bases between them. CDR3 length: 13 residues. The CDR3 coding sequence is TGCAGTGCTAGCCGGGACCGATACACTGAAGCTTTCTTT. Translated, it gives CSASRDRYTEAFF.

This chain connects TRBV11-2 to TRBJ2-1, with 8 bases matching TRBD2. The CDR3 is made up of 15 amino acids. Germline values: CDR1 SGHAT, CDR2 FQNNGV. Losses at the gene ends were 3 bases for V and 3 bases for J; bases not matched to a gene: 4. The CDR3 loop reads CASSFRGGYYNEQFF. CDR3 DNA: TGTGCCAGCAGCTTCCGCGGGGGGTACTACAATGAGCAGTTCTTC. The full variable domain, its missing parts supplied by reference TRBV11-2 and TRBJ2-1, is EAGVAQSPRYKIIEKRQSVAFWCNPISGHATLYWYQQILGQGPKLLIQFQNNGVVDDSQLPKDRFSAERLKGVDSTLKIQPAKLEDSAVYLCASSFRGGYYNEQFFGPGTRLTVL.

This rearrangement joins TRBV20-1 to TRBJ2-7; D might be TRBD1 (6 bases). Germline V gives CDR1 DFQATT, CDR2 SNEGSKA (reference sequence). This CDR3 is built from 13 residues. The ends were cut back, 2 bases at V and 5 bases at J, with 13 bases in the middle. The CDR3 bases are TGCAGTGCTAGACAGGGGTCTCGAAACGAGCAGTACTTC. As protein: CSARQGSRNEQYF.

This clonotype showed up just a few times. V usage is TRBV6-2 or TRBV6-3 and J usage is TRBJ2-1; possibly TRBD2 for D (5 bases). V lost 10 bases, J lost 1 base, and 14 bases lay in between. CDR1 and CDR2 (germline): MNHEY, SVGEGT. The CDR3 is 14 amino acids. CDR3 residues: CAIRQGGSYNEQFF. The CDR3, as DNA: TGTGCCATCCGGCAAGGAGGTTCCTACAATGAGCAGTTCTTC.

This clonotype was recorded many times. The chain uses TRBV20-1 and TRBJ2-1; 9 bases map to TRBD2. CDR3 length equals 16 residues. Germline CDR1 and CDR2: DFQATT and SNEGSKA (reference sequence). V trimming: 5 bases; J trimming: 0 bases; junction bases outside the gene matches: 8. The CDR3 sequence is CSAPTSGPISYNEQFF. The CDR3 DNA reads as TGCAGTGCTCCTACTAGCGGGCCAATCTCCTACAATGAGCAGTTCTTC.

The CDR3 DNA sequence: TGTGCCACCAGTGATGACAGGGGGAAGACCTACAATGAGCAGTTCTTC. It is translated as CATSDDRGKTYNEQFF. The chain links TRBV24-1 to TRBJ2-1; 9 nucleotides align to TRBD1. Per germline, CDR1 KGHDR and CDR2 SFDVKD. The J segment lost 2 bases and the V segment lost 3 bases, leaving 4 bases of the junction unmatched. The CDR3 sequence is 16 residues long.

The sample holds many counts of this clonotype. The chain carries TRBV2 and TRBJ2-3; unclear D gene. V lost 3 bases, J lost 4 bases, and 5 bases lay in between. This CDR3 has 12 amino acids. Germline CDR1 is SNHLY and CDR2 is FYNNEI. The CDR3 here is CASSESADTQYF. CDR3 bases: TGTGCCAGCAGTGAGTCCGCAGATACGCAGTATTTT.

The chain uses TRBV2 and TRBJ1-2; D might be TRBD1 (5 bases). Germline assignment: CDR1 SNHLY and CDR2 FYNNEI. The V and J ends lost 6 bases and 8 bases respectively, with 19 bases between them. This CDR3 has 14 amino acids. The CDR3 region has the DNA TGTGCCAGCAGCCTCGAAGGGGTGTACGGAGGCTACACCTTC. Translating gives CASSLEGVYGGYTF.

V and J are TRBV4-2 and TRBJ2-7; either TRBD1 or TRBD2 may fit D (5 bases each). The CDR3 is made up of 13 amino acids. Germline CDR1 is LGHNA and CDR2 is YNFKEQ. V lost 5 bases, J lost 3 bases, and 11 bases lay in between. This chain's CDR3 is CASSGRDGYEQYF. CDR3 bases: TGTGCCAGCAGCGGAAGGGACGGCTACGAGCAGTACTTC.

The chain couples TRBV4-1 to TRBJ2-4, with 10 bases aligning to TRBD2. Germline CDR1 is MGHRA and CDR2 is YSYEKL. The CDR3 is 19 amino acids. J lost 0 bases, V lost 0 bases, and 8 bases had no gene match. CDR3 amino acids: CASSQDGLAGVLAKNIQYF. CDR3 DNA sequence: TGCGCCAGCAGCCAAGACGGCCTAGCGGGGGTTCTAGCCAAAAACATTCAGTACTTC.

The CDR3, as DNA: TGCGCCAGCAGCCAAGATCTGAATAGCGGCTTCACAGATACGCAGTATTTT. It translates to CASSQDLNSGFTDTQYF. This chain connects TRBV4-3 to TRBJ2-3; TRBD2 might be the D (6 bases). The V and J ends lost 0 bases and 2 bases respectively, with 15 bases between them. Germline CDR1 reads LGHNA; CDR2 reads YSLEER. The CDR3 totals 17 residues.

The V call is TRBV2, the J call TRBJ1-4; no clear D. This CDR3 region has 11 residues. Germline V gives CDR1 SNHLY, CDR2 FYNNEI. The V gene lost 6 bases and the J gene lost 11 bases, with 10 bases spanning the gap. The CDR3 bases are TGTGCCAGCAGGCTCACGGATAAACTGTTTTTT. Translating gives CASRLTDKLFF.

This clonotype was found a few times. The CDR3 DNA reads as TGTGCCAGCAGCTTAGCGGGGGGGCGTATTGAGCAGTTCTTC. It translates to CASSLAGGRIEQFF. The chain joins TRBV11-2 to TRBJ2-1, with 8 bases fitting TRBD2. J lost 9 bases, V lost 1 base, and 5 bases had no gene match. CDR3 length: 14 residues. Germline lookup yields CDR1 SGHAT and CDR2 FQNNGV.

This clonotype was detected many times. In DNA, the CDR3 is TGCAGCGCCCCAACTTCCGGGGCCGAAGAGACCCAGTACTTC. Translation gives CSAPTSGAEETQYF. The chain couples TRBV29-1 to TRBJ2-5; D assignment may be TRBD1 or TRBD2 (5 bases each). CDR1 is SQVTM and CDR2 is ANQGSEA in the germline V gene. V was trimmed by 7 bases and J by 3 bases, leaving 18 bases between them. This CDR3 has 14 residues.

This chain connects TRBV7-8 to TRBJ1-1; no clear D. The CDR3 has 13 amino acids. The germline CDR1 and CDR2 sequences are SGHVS and FQNEAQ. V was pared by 3 bases and J by 4 bases, with 9 bases between. CDR3 loop: CASSFGLITEAFF. The CDR3 nucleotides read TGTGCCAGCAGCTTCGGTCTTATCACTGAAGCTTTCTTT.

The rearrangement joins TRBV12-2 to TRBJ2-7; the table's D call, TRBD1, has no DNA check behind it. TRBV12-2 is a listed pseudogene. The CDR3 has 15 amino acids. In DNA form, the CDR3 reads TGTGCAAGTCGCTCTCGGGCAGGGTGGCACTACGAGCAGTACTTC. Residues: CASRSRAGWHYEQYF.

This clonotype has at least ten counts. The V call is TRBV20-1, the J call TRBJ1-5; no definite D call. Germline V lookup: CDR1 DFQATT, CDR2 SNEGSKA (reference sequence). Trimming removed 1 base at V and 3 bases at J, with 10 bases between. This CDR3 is built from 14 residues. The CDR3 is CSARVGRANQPQHF. CDR3 in DNA: TGCAGTGCTAGAGTTGGAAGGGCCAATCAGCCCCAGCATTTT.